Following are 3 T cell receptor beta chains from one sample sequenced in a study of shared clonotypes between healthy human individuals. Data came from immunoSEQ multiplex PCR; TCRdb stores just in-frame clones and leaves some out. The sample has about 1.5 million clones; 95% to 99% are singletons. The material sequenced was naive CD4+ T cells sorted from blood. Described subset: CD45RA+ positively selected. The receptors were gathered from a man aged 25 to 45 in good health.

The rearrangement links TRBV2 to TRBJ1-1; D unclear. In germline, CDR1 is SNHLY, CDR2 FYNNEI. V was shortened by 2 bases and J by 6 bases, with 16 bases between the two germline ends. The CDR3 extends over 15 amino acids. Here the CDR3 reads CASSEWSGGVPEAFF. As DNA, the CDR3 is TGTGCCAGCAGTGAATGGTCAGGTGGCGTTCCTGAAGCTTTCTTT.

This chain joins TRBV18 and TRBJ2-2; D ambiguous. Germline assignment: CDR1 KGHSH and CDR2 LQKENI. Trimming took off 3 bases at V and 11 bases at J, with 10 bases between the two ends. The CDR3 sequence is 12 residues long. CDR3 amino acids: CASSPPSSELFF. The CDR3 nucleotides read TGTGCCAGCTCACCCCCCTCAAGCGAGCTGTTTTTT.

The gene calls are TRBV9 and TRBJ2-3, with TRBD2 identical over 15 bases. Trimming cost V 0 bases and J 10 bases; bases outside gene matches: 15. Germline V gene sequence: CDR1 SGDLS, CDR2 YYNGEE. The CDR3 has 19 amino acids. The CDR3 loop is CASSVGPGTSGRPGSAQYF. The CDR3 DNA sequence: TGTGCCAGCAGCGTAGGCCCCGGGACTAGCGGGAGGCCGGGGAGTGCGCAGTATTTT.